The entry that follows covers one T cell receptor beta chain sequence. The method was immunoSEQ multiplex PCR; TCRdb's version includes in-frame clones alone and lacks a portion of them. The table lists 150,000 to 200,000 clones, under 95% of them singletons. These data come from a study of blood T cell repertoires in COVID-19. CDR1 SGDLS and CDR2 YYNGEE come from the germline V gene. The CDR3 covers 13 residues. V shed 3 bases, J shed 4 bases, and the junction held 2 bases outside the gene matches. This sequence was found in a man aged 55 to 69 with active or convalescent COVID-19. The specimen sequenced was peripheral blood. The chain links TRBV9 to TRBJ2-7; 9 nucleotides match TRBD1. In DNA form, the CDR3 reads TGTGCCAGCAGCGGGGACAGGGCTTACGAGCAGTACTTC. It codes for CASSGDRAYEQYF.